These 19 T cell receptor beta chains share one sample of origin, sequenced in a study of T cell responses to AZD1222 COVID-19 vaccine. The method was immunoSEQ multiplex PCR; TCRdb's version includes in-frame clones alone and lacks a portion of them. The sample yields tens of thousands of clones, 85% to 90% seen once. This specimen consisted of peripheral blood, obtained on day 0 of AZD1222 vaccination. These receptors were obtained from an adult in good health.

This clone was seen only once. The V gene is TRBV29-1, the J gene TRBJ2-2; the D call may be TRBD1 or TRBD2 (5 bases each). V was pared by 4 bases and J by 5 bases, with 8 bases between. Germline lookup yields CDR1 SQVTM and CDR2 ANQGSEA. This CDR3 spans 12 amino acids. CDR3 residues: CSVVWGTGELFF. The CDR3 DNA reads TGCAGCGTTGTCTGGGGGACCGGGGAGCTGTTTTTT.

The V and J genes are TRBV7-2 and TRBJ2-2; D is possibly TRBD2 (6 bases). Germline V gene sequence: CDR1 SGHTA, CDR2 FQGNSA. Trimming shortened V by 3 bases and J by 8 bases, and 22 bases separated the two germline ends. The CDR3 has 17 residues. This CDR3 reads CASSLRRGLSSGGELFF. CDR3 nucleotide sequence: TGTGCCAGCAGCTTGAGGAGGGGACTTTCTTCTGGAGGGGAGCTGTTTTTT.

The chain combines TRBV7-3 with TRBJ1-3; TRBD1 matches at 9 bases. This CDR3 spans 16 amino acids. Trimming took 5 bases from V and 3 from J; bases not matched to a gene: 8. CDR1 is SGHTA, CDR2 FQGTGA, per germline. In DNA, the CDR3 is TGTGCCAGCAGCGCCTCCGGGACAGGGTATGGAAACACCATATATTTT. Its translation is CASSASGTGYGNTIYF.

The V gene is TRBV5-6, the J gene TRBJ2-7, with no clear D. With 3 bases removed from V and 2 bases from J, the gap between germline ends came to 24 bases. Germline loops: CDR1 SGHDT, CDR2 YYEEEE. CDR3 size: 18 residues. The CDR3 DNA sequence: TGTGCCAGCAGCTCGATGACTGGACGCTCCGGCAGGCCCTACGAGCAGTACTTC. Translation gives CASSSMTGRSGRPYEQYF.

J is TRBJ1-1 and V is TRBV4-1, with 7 bases matching TRBD1. Per the germline V gene, CDR1 is MGHRA and CDR2 is YSYEKL. CDR3 length: 15 amino acids. Losses at the gene ends were 0 bases for V and 3 bases for J; bases not matched to a gene: 4. The CDR3 here is CASSQEPGQHTEAFF. The CDR3 DNA reads TGCGCCAGCAGCCAAGAACCGGGACAGCACACTGAAGCTTTCTTT.

The V gene is TRBV27, the J gene TRBJ1-4, with D possibly matching TRBD1 (5 bases). CDR1 and CDR2 (germline): MNHEY, SMNVEV (reference sequence). The CDR3 consists of 15 residues. The V and J ends lost 4 bases and 3 bases respectively, with 12 bases between them. CDR3 DNA: TGTGCCAGCAGTTATGGTGGGACCCCTAATGAAAAACTGTTTTTT. Protein product: CASSYGGTPNEKLFF.

V gene TRBV29-1 combines with J gene TRBJ1-2; D may be TRBD1 (5 bases). Germline CDR1 SQVTM, CDR2 ANQGSEA. V shed 0 bases and J shed 4 bases, with 18 bases lying between them. The CDR3 contains 16 residues. The CDR3 DNA follows: TGCAGCGTTGAAGAAACTTCGGGGGTACCACTCTATGGCTACACCTTC. This encodes CSVEETSGVPLYGYTF.

The V call is TRBV3-1 (or the pseudogene TRBV3-2), the J call TRBJ2-7; TRBD1 agrees at 7 bases. This CDR3 spans 14 amino acids. Germline loops: CDR1 LGHDT, CDR2 YNNKEL (reference sequence). V gave up 2 bases and J gave up 9 bases; unmatched junction bases: 10. CDR3 protein: CASSQRDSVTWQYF. CDR3 DNA sequence: TGTGCCAGCAGCCAAAGGGACAGCGTAACGTGGCAGTACTTC.

The V and J genes are TRBV4-1 and TRBJ1-2, with D maybe TRBD1 (5 bases). The CDR3 totals 16 residues. CDR1 and CDR2 from the germline V gene are MGHRA and YSYEKL. The V and J ends lost 4 bases and 0 bases respectively, with 15 bases between them. The CDR3 here is CASSLEVTGANYGYTF. For the CDR3, the DNA is TGCGCCAGCAGCCTAGAAGTTACAGGAGCTAACTATGGCTACACCTTC.

CDR3 loop: CASSTRQTGGSYNSPLHF. The CDR3 DNA is TGTGCCAGCAGCACGCGACAGACTGGGGGCTCCTATAATTCACCCCTCCACTTT. V usage is TRBV7-9 and J usage is TRBJ1-6; D is perhaps TRBD1 (5 bases). The germline V and J ends were trimmed by 5 bases and 0 bases, with 17 bases remaining between them. Germline values: CDR1 SEHNR, CDR2 FQNEAQ (reference sequence). The length of the CDR3 is 18 residues. The full variable domain, completed using reference TRBV7-9 and TRBJ1-6, is DTGVSQNPRHKITKRGQNVTFRCDPISEHNRLYWYRQTLGQGPEFLTYFQNEAQLEKSRLLSDRFSAERPKGSFSTLEIQRTEQGDSAMYLCASSTRQTGGSYNSPLHFGNGTRLTVT.

In DNA form, the CDR3 reads TGTGCCAGCAGTGACGTTGCTAGGGGCCCCCAGCATTTT. Translating it yields CASSDVARGPQHF. The chain is built from TRBV6-1 and TRBJ1-5; D is possibly TRBD1 (5 bases). Germline CDR1 and CDR2: MNHNS and SASEGT. This CDR3 region has 13 residues. Trimming cost V 3 bases and J 10 bases, with 13 bases left between them.

The V and J genes are TRBV18 and TRBJ1-1, with no clear D. V dropped 0 bases and J dropped 1 base, with 6 bases sitting between them. This CDR3 is 14 amino acids long. The germline CDR1 and CDR2 sequences are KGHSH and LQKENI. CDR3 coding DNA: TGTGCCAGCTCACCACCGGGAAGGAACACTGAAGCTTTCTTT. Translating it yields CASSPPGRNTEAFF.

The V call is TRBV4-1, the J call TRBJ2-1; either TRBD1 or TRBD2 may fit D (5 bases each). V shed 1 base and J shed 5 bases, with 12 bases lying between them. Per germline, CDR1 MGHRA and CDR2 YSYEKL. This CDR3 is 15 amino acids long. CDR3 region: CASSQGPGSDNEQFF. The CDR3 coding sequence is TGCGCCAGCAGCCAAGGCCCAGGGAGCGACAATGAGCAGTTCTTC.

Only a few counts were recorded for this clone. This sequence joins TRBV9 and TRBJ1-6, with 7 bases identical to TRBD1. The CDR3 has 15 residues. J lost 10 bases, V lost 2 bases, and 9 bases had no gene match. Germline-derived CDR1 and CDR2 are SGDLS and YYNGEE. This CDR3 reads CASSVTRGLGSPLHF. For the CDR3, the DNA is TGTGCCAGCAGCGTCACCAGGGGGTTAGGGTCACCCCTCCACTTT.

The chain couples TRBV28 to TRBJ2-2; no reliable D call. Trimming removed 7 bases at V and 1 base at J, with 16 bases between. Germline values: CDR1 MDHEN, CDR2 SYDVKM. This CDR3 comprises 16 residues. The CDR3 sequence is CASTAPRQQNTGELFF. For the CDR3, the DNA is TGTGCCAGCACCGCCCCGCGGCAGCAGAACACCGGGGAGCTGTTTTTT.

This sequence joins TRBV19 and TRBJ2-1; D may be TRBD2 (5 bases). V shed 4 bases and J shed 8 bases, with 18 bases lying between them. The CDR3 extends over 15 amino acids. CDR1 and CDR2 from the germline V gene are LNHDA and SQIVND (reference sequence). The DNA of the CDR3 is TGTGCCAGTAGTAACCCGGGGATAACTGGGGATGAGCAGTTCTTC. Residues: CASSNPGITGDEQFF.

This chain links TRBV19 with TRBJ2-3, with 11 bases matching TRBD1. CDR1 is LNHDA, CDR2 SQIVND, per germline (reference sequence). V trimming: 4 bases; J trimming: 3 bases; junction bases outside the gene matches: 6. CDR3 size: 16 residues. The CDR3: CASSSGDRGTTDTQYF. The DNA for the CDR3 is TGTGCCAGTAGTAGTGGGGACAGGGGGACGACAGATACGCAGTATTTT.

This chain uses TRBV30 with TRBJ1-2; D perhaps matches TRBD1 (6 bases). The CDR3 is 13 residues long. Trimming shortened V by 8 bases and J by 8 bases, and 21 bases separated the two germline ends. Germline loops: CDR1 GTSNPN, CDR2 SVGIG (reference sequence). The CDR3 DNA reads as TGTGCCCGCTCCGGGGGGTCCGGGGGCGGCTACACCTTC. Its protein product is CARSGGSGGGYTF.

The chain links TRBV5-1 to TRBJ1-2, with D possibly matching TRBD1 (5 bases). Trimming stripped 0 bases from V and 3 bases from J, with 12 bases between. Germline-derived CDR1 and CDR2 are SGHRS and YFSETQ. This CDR3 has 15 residues. As DNA, the CDR3 is TGCGCCAGCAGCTTGGTTGGGGGATCGGACTATGGCTACACCTTC. This codes for CASSLVGGSDYGYTF. Based on the CDR3 plus reference TRBV5-1 and TRBJ1-2, the full variable domain is KAGVTQTPRYLIKTRGQQVTLSCSPISGHRSVSWYQQTPGQGLQFLFEYFSETQRNKGNFPGRFSGRQFSNSRSEMNVSTLELGDSALYLCASSLVGGSDYGYTFGSGTRLTVV.